Given below is one TCR beta chain in context. These data originate in a study of T cells after yellow fever vaccination. TCRdb re-derived calls from the 5' RACE reads in MiXCR, one entry per CDR3 protein. The data contain some 500,000 distinct CDR3 sequences, approximately 12% of them seen just once; the ten biggest clones take up roughly an eighth. The sequence derives from a man aged 30-40 years who received the YFV17D yellow fever vaccine. Specimen: PBMCs, collected on the day of the yellow fever booster vaccination.

The CDR3 nucleotides are TGCGCCAGCAGCCAGGGACAGTTAAATCAGCCCCAGCATTTT. Its translation is CASSQGQLNQPQHF. The gene calls are TRBV4-3 and TRBJ1-5; the match to TRBD1 covers 7 bases. The CDR3 length is 14 residues. J gave up 4 bases and V 3 bases, and 3 bases lay outside the gene matches. CDR1 and CDR2 from the germline V gene are LGHNA and YSLEER.